These T cell receptor beta chains were read from a single sample in a study of OX40 agonist ivuxolimab in advanced cancers. Repertoires were generated with immunoSEQ multiplex PCR, while TCRdb's copy carries only in-frame clones and drops some. The sample includes around 45,000 clones, roughly 90% seen only once; the top ten take more than 5%. The sequencing here drew on CD4+ or CD8+ T cells sorted from blood, taken in a trial of the OX40 agonist ivuxolimab. These receptors all stem from an adult with an advanced solid tumor such as melanoma, head and neck, liver or kidney cancer. The CDR3 runs from the conserved cysteine through the conserved F or W. A D gene is named only where the DNA matches it firmly. Clone size is given for some rows only: seen once, a few or many times, or a class if the clone is expanded.

V,J,size,D,CDR3,DNA
TRBV2,TRBJ2-2,-,-,CASSDSSGPTNTGELFF,TGTGCCAGCAGTGATTCCTCCGGGCCTACGAACACCGGGGAGCTGTTTTTT
TRBV2,TRBJ2-2,-,-,CASSLWDTGELFF,TGTGCCAGCAGTCTGTGGGACACCGGGGAGCTGTTTTTT
TRBV18,TRBJ1-1,-,-,CASSPSDWNTEAFF,TGTGCCAGCTCACCCTCGGACTGGAACACTGAAGCTTTCTTT
TRBV9,TRBJ2-5,-,-,CASSVEGLQETQYF,TGTGCCAGCAGCGTAGAAGGCCTCCAAGAGACCCAGTACTTC
TRBV5-5,TRBJ2-5,-,-,CASSTNRYQETQYF,TGTGCCAGCAGCACTAACAGGTACCAAGAGACCCAGTACTTC
TRBV7-8,TRBJ1-4,-,-,CASSPVLTTNEKLFF,TGTGCCAGCAGCCCTGTTTTGACAACTAATGAAAAACTGTTTTTT
TRBV13,TRBJ1-2,-,-,CASSSLRRVYGYTF,TGTGCCAGCAGCTCCCTTCGGAGAGTCTATGGCTACACCTTC
TRBV19,TRBJ2-1,-,-,CASSMLAGNEQFF,TGTGCCAGTAGTATGTTGGCGGGCAATGAGCAGTTCTTC
TRBV5-4,TRBJ2-6,once,-,CASSLSRKSSGANVLTF,TGTGCCAGCAGCTTGTCTCGGAAGAGCTCTGGGGCCAACGTCCTGACTTTC
TRBV19,TRBJ2-3,-,TRBD1,CASSISGTGGDTQYF,TGTGCCAGTAGTATTTCTGGGACAGGGGGGGATACGCAGTATTTT
TRBV6-5,TRBJ1-1,-,-,CASSYGGGRTEAFF,TGTGCCAGCAGTTACGGGGGCGGTAGGACTGAAGCTTTCTTT
TRBV28,TRBJ1-5,-,-,CASSPTGSGGQPQHF,TGTGCCAGCAGCCCCACAGGGTCCGGTGGTCAGCCCCAGCATTTT
TRBV5-5,TRBJ2-1,-,TRBD2,CASSRLGDYDNEQFF,TGTGCCAGCAGCCGTTTGGGGGACTACGACAATGAGCAGTTCTTC
TRBV12-5,TRBJ1-2,-,-,CASGFDILSQGNYGYTF,TGTGCTAGTGGTTTCGACATACTATCTCAGGGGAACTATGGCTACACCTTC
TRBV19,TRBJ2-3,-,TRBD2,CASSLAGLAGDTDTQYF,TGTGCCAGTAGTCTCGCGGGACTAGCGGGGGACACAGATACGCAGTATTTT
TRBV27,TRBJ2-2,-,-,CASSLETASVNTGELFF,TGTGCCAGCAGTTTAGAGACAGCCTCGGTGAACACCGGGGAGCTGTTTTTT
TRBV7-5,TRBJ1-5,-,-,CVRSKNRGPRENQPQHF,TGTGTCAGAAGCAAAAACAGGGGCCCGAGGGAAAATCAGCCCCAGCATTTT
TRBV7-6,TRBJ1-5,-,-,CASSPTTTNQPQHF,TGTGCCAGCAGTCCTACAACCACCAATCAGCCCCAGCATTTT
TRBV9,TRBJ1-2,-,-,CASSVTGASYGYTF,TGTGCCAGCAGCGTAACAGGAGCCAGCTATGGCTACACCTTC
TRBV9,TRBJ1-2,-,-,CASSVGRRDYGYTF,TGTGCCAGCAGCGTAGGCCGCAGGGACTATGGCTACACCTTC
TRBV27,TRBJ2-3,-,TRBD2,CASIGLADSTDTQYF,TGTGCCAGCATAGGACTAGCAGACAGCACAGATACGCAGTATTTT
TRBV19,TRBJ2-5,once,-,CASSILDRRETQYF,TGTGCCAGTAGTATTCTCGACAGGAGGGAGACCCAGTACTTC
TRBV5-1,TRBJ2-1,once,TRBD1,CASGPRQGEWYNEQFF,TGCGCCAGCGGTCCTAGGCAGGGGGAGTGGTACAATGAGCAGTTCTTC
TRBV28,TRBJ1-4,-,-,CASTPRGEGEKLFF,TGTGCCAGCACCCCCCGGGGGGAGGGCGAAAAACTGTTTTTT
TRBV5-5,TRBJ2-7,-,-,CASSLGYTEQYF,TGTGCCAGCAGCTTGGGGTATACCGAGCAGTACTTC